Below, 22 T cell receptor beta chains from the same sample are listed, as sequenced in a study of OX40 agonist ivuxolimab in advanced cancers. Produced via immunoSEQ multiplex PCR; TCRdb's table is partial and in-frame only. The repertoire holds 20,000 to 25,000 clones, with roughly 72% as singletons. The starting material was CD4+ or CD8+ T cells sorted from blood, obtained in a trial of the OX40 agonist ivuxolimab. The receptor set was obtained from an adult with an advanced solid tumor such as melanoma, head and neck, liver or kidney cancer.

J is TRBJ1-1 and V is TRBV6-5; D may be TRBD1 (5 bases). Trimming removed 6 bases at V and 5 bases at J, with 16 bases between. The germline V gene encodes CDR1 MNHEY and CDR2 SVGAGI. The CDR3 sequence is 14 residues long. The CDR3 DNA reads TGTGCCAGCAGCCCCCGGGACGGAAAGACTGAAGCTTTCTTT. This codes for CASSPRDGKTEAFF.

This clone turned up a few times. V is TRBV11-2 and J is TRBJ1-5; 9 bases align to TRBD1. The CDR3 loop spans 15 amino acids. Trimming cost V 5 bases and J 3 bases; bases outside gene matches: 5. CDR1 SGHAT and CDR2 FQNNGV come from the germline V gene. CDR3 in amino acids: CASSLDRGLNQPQHF. In DNA form, the CDR3 reads TGTGCCAGCAGCCTGGACAGGGGCCTCAATCAGCCCCAGCATTTT.

This clone was observed once. This sequence joins TRBV2 and TRBJ2-5; weak D call: TRBD1 (6 bases). The V gene's germline CDR1 is SNHLY and CDR2 FYNNEI. The CDR3 has 16 amino acids. V was shortened by 3 bases and J by 2 bases, with 16 bases between the two germline ends. CDR3 region: CASSDWTAVNQETQYF. The CDR3 nucleotides read TGTGCCAGCAGTGACTGGACAGCGGTAAATCAAGAGACCCAGTACTTC.

The V gene is TRBV19, the J gene TRBJ2-3; no clear D gene. With 7 bases removed from V and 5 bases from J, the gap between germline ends came to 19 bases. This CDR3 comprises 15 residues. In germline, CDR1 is LNHDA, CDR2 SQIVND (reference sequence). CDR3: CASTQTVSVGDTQYF. CDR3 in DNA: TGTGCCAGTACCCAAACGGTTTCAGTGGGAGATACGCAGTATTTT. Full variable domain (rest looked up from reference TRBV19 and TRBJ2-3): DGGITQSPKYLFRKEGQNVTLSCEQNLNHDAMYWYRQDPGQGLRLIYYSQIVNDFQKGDIAEGYSVSREKKESFPLTVTSAQKNPTAFYLCASTQTVSVGDTQYFGPGTRLTVL.

The J gene is TRBJ2-5, the V gene TRBV5-1, with a weak D call TRBD1 (6 bases). CDR3 length equals 13 residues. CDR1 is SGHRS, CDR2 YFSETQ, per germline. V was clipped by 5 bases and J by 5 bases, with 13 bases between them. The CDR3 reads CASRGTLGETQYF. The CDR3 coding sequence is TGCGCCAGCAGGGGGACACTCGGGGAGACCCAGTACTTC.

This chain links TRBV6-1 with TRBJ1-5, with unresolved D. Trimming removed 3 bases from V and 3 bases from J, with 12 bases in between. The length of the CDR3 is 15 residues. CDR1 and CDR2 (germline): MNHNS, SASEGT. The CDR3 sequence: CASSDSPDNNQPQHF. The DNA of the CDR3 is TGTGCCAGCAGTGATTCCCCAGACAACAATCAGCCCCAGCATTTT.

This rearrangement joins TRBV4-2 to TRBJ2-7; D is possibly TRBD2 (6 bases). The CDR3 contains 13 residues. The germline CDR1 and CDR2 sequences are LGHNA and YNFKEQ. Trimming stripped 5 bases from V and 7 bases from J, with 15 bases between. The CDR3 loop is CASSLGTRGEQYF. The DNA of the CDR3 is TGTGCCAGCAGCTTGGGTACCCGGGGGGAGCAGTACTTC.

This clone was found once. CDR3 DNA sequence: TGTGCCAGTAGTATGTCGGGGGGGTTAAGCTCCTACGAGCAGTACTTC. Translating it yields CASSMSGGLSSYEQYF. V usage is TRBV19 and J usage is TRBJ2-7, with 8 bases that match TRBD2. CDR1 LNHDA and CDR2 SQIVND come from the germline V gene (reference sequence). CDR3 size: 16 residues. Trimming took 3 bases from V and 0 from J; bases not matched to a gene: 7.

A note on this clone: A read error is the likely source, as a far larger clone sits one nucleotide away. The chain links TRBV9 to TRBJ1-1; unclear D gene. V shed 0 bases and J shed 0 bases, with 3 bases lying between them. The CDR3 loop spans 13 amino acids. The germline gives CDR1 SGDLS, CDR2 YYNGEE. CDR3 nucleotides: TGTGCCAGCAGCGTAGACTTGAACACTGAAGCTTTCTTT. Translating gives CASSVDLNTEAFF.

This chain links TRBV6-5 with TRBJ1-1; no firm D call. Trimming removed 0 bases from V and 6 bases from J, with 8 bases in between. This CDR3 is built from 13 residues. Per germline, CDR1 MNHEY and CDR2 SVGAGI. CDR3 region: CASSYSFPPEAFF. DNA for the CDR3: TGTGCCAGCAGTTACTCGTTTCCGCCTGAAGCTTTCTTT.

This sequence joins TRBV7-8 and TRBJ2-7; D is possibly TRBD1 or TRBD2 (5 bases each). The germline CDR1 and CDR2 sequences are SGHVS and FQNEAQ. Trimming left V 6 bases short and J 4 bases short, with 19 bases between. The CDR3 covers 15 residues. In DNA, the CDR3 is TGTGCCAGCAGTTCCGGGACCACCGTGGTGTACGAGCAGTACTTC. It encodes CASSSGTTVVYEQYF.

The chain employs TRBV7-2 and TRBJ2-6; D unresolved. In germline, CDR1 is SGHTA, CDR2 FQGNSA. V was shortened by 1 base and J by 0 bases, with 7 bases between the two germline ends. This CDR3 region has 16 residues. CDR3 sequence (DNA): TGTGCCAGCAGCTTAGACGGGTACTCTGGGGCCAACGTCCTGACTTTC. Translating it yields CASSLDGYSGANVLTF.

The rearrangement links TRBV7-3 to TRBJ2-3, with D maybe TRBD2 (6 bases). The germline V and J ends were trimmed by 4 bases and 2 bases, with 19 bases remaining between them. Germline V CDR1 and CDR2: SGHTA, FQGTGA. The CDR3 loop spans 17 amino acids. Here the CDR3 reads CASSYHSPQGLTDTQYF. The CDR3, as DNA: TGTGCCAGCAGCTACCATTCCCCCCAGGGACTCACAGATACGCAGTATTTT.

The CDR3 reads CASSASGQSLYNEQFF. The CDR3 DNA follows: TGTGCCAGCAGTGCGTCGGGACAGTCCCTCTACAATGAGCAGTTCTTC. The gene calls are TRBV2 and TRBJ2-1, with 7 nucleotides matching TRBD1. With V trimmed by 4 bases and J by 3 bases, 9 bases remained unmatched. The CDR3 sequence is 16 residues long. From germline, CDR1 is SNHLY and CDR2 FYNNEI.

This clone was seen a few times. This chain joins TRBV2 and TRBJ2-4, with D possibly TRBD2 on 5 matching bases. Trimming took 6 bases from V and 0 from J, leaving 15 bases between them. Germline CDR1 is SNHLY and CDR2 is FYNNEI. CDR3 length equals 16 residues. This chain's CDR3 is CASRAPGSLAKNIQYF. The CDR3 DNA reads as TGTGCCAGCAGGGCCCCGGGGTCTCTAGCCAAAAACATTCAGTACTTC.

The CDR3 loop reads CASSYSSGKLFF. The CDR3 DNA reads as TGTGCCAGCAGTTACTCGAGCGGAAAACTGTTTTTT. V and J are TRBV6-5 and TRBJ1-4; no definite D call. The V end lost 0 bases, the J end lost 10 bases, and 6 bases lay between the germline ends. CDR1 is MNHEY, CDR2 SVGAGI, per germline. CDR3 size: 12 residues.

The sample holds a few counts of this clone. The chain carries TRBV6-5 and TRBJ2-3; no clear D gene. V was shortened by 2 bases and J by 2 bases, with 5 bases between the two germline ends. Germline-derived CDR1 and CDR2 are MNHEY and SVGAGI. The CDR3 has 13 amino acids. Here the CDR3 reads CASSYPNTDTQYF. The CDR3 bases are TGTGCCAGCAGTTACCCGAACACAGATACGCAGTATTTT.

The CDR3 reads CASRAGGRNTEAFF. The CDR3 bases are TGTGCCAGTAGGGCAGGGGGCCGGAACACTGAAGCTTTCTTT. V usage is TRBV19 and J usage is TRBJ1-1; the match to TRBD1 covers 8 bases. Germline V lookup: CDR1 LNHDA, CDR2 SQIVND (reference sequence). The CDR3 has 14 amino acids. The V and J ends lost 6 bases and 1 base, in that order; junction bases with no gene match: 4.

This clone was picked up a small number of times. This rearrangement joins TRBV2 to TRBJ2-3; the D call may be TRBD1 or TRBD2 (5 bases each). Per germline, CDR1 SNHLY and CDR2 FYNNEI. This CDR3 spans 14 amino acids. Trimming took off 9 bases at V and 4 bases at J, with 17 bases between the two ends. CDR3 amino acids: CASTEGRRADTQYF. CDR3 in DNA: TGTGCCAGTACTGAGGGGCGTCGGGCAGATACGCAGTATTTT.

This clone was observed a handful of times. Other DNA sequences from this sample encode an identical CDR3 as well. V and J are TRBV5-1 and TRBJ2-2; 7 bases line up with TRBD1. The V segment lost 2 bases and the J segment 1 base; nucleotides outside the gene matches: 8. The CDR3 has 17 amino acids. Germline V CDR1 and CDR2: SGHRS, YFSETQ. CDR3 loop: CASSFPQGNKNTGELFF. In nucleotides, the CDR3 is TGCGCCAGCAGCTTCCCACAGGGGAATAAGAACACCGGGGAGCTGTTTTTT. The full variable domain, completed using reference TRBV5-1 and TRBJ2-2, is KAGVTQTPRYLIKTRGQQVTLSCSPISGHRSVSWYQQTPGQGLQFLFEYFSETQRNKGNFPGRFSGRQFSNSRSEMNVSTLELGDSALYLCASSFPQGNKNTGELFFGEGSRLTVL.

The chain carries TRBV7-9 and TRBJ2-2; D not resolved. V lost 3 bases, J lost 8 bases, and 7 bases lay in between. CDR1 and CDR2 (germline): SEHNR, FQNEAQ (reference sequence). The length of the CDR3 is 12 residues. The CDR3 sequence: CASSFPLGELFF. In nucleotides, the CDR3 is TGTGCCAGCAGCTTCCCCCTTGGGGAGCTGTTTTTT. The full variable domain, rest sourced from reference TRBV7-9 and TRBJ2-2, is DTGVSQNPRHKITKRGQNVTFRCDPISEHNRLYWYRQTLGQGPEFLTYFQNEAQLEKSRLLSDRFSAERPKGSFSTLEIQRTEQGDSAMYLCASSFPLGELFFGEGSRLTVL.

The chain joins TRBV28 to TRBJ2-2; 13 positions agree with TRBD2. Germline V gives CDR1 MDHEN, CDR2 SYDVKM. V lost 6 bases to trimming and J lost 4 bases; unmatched junction nucleotides: 5. The CDR3 extends over 16 amino acids. The CDR3 region is CASRPTSGGATGELFF. In DNA, the CDR3 is TGTGCCAGCAGACCCACTAGCGGGGGGGCCACCGGGGAGCTGTTTTTT.